Given below is one T cell receptor (beta chain) in context. The antigen remains unidentified. With 60 Vbeta and 13 Jbeta primers, the PCR was carried out. As handled by the study authors: An analysis that came later counted 70 million to 100 million unique TCR beta chains, approximately 12 million shared. Sequencing was performed with immunoSEQ multiplex PCR; in TCRdb, only in-frame clones are kept and a portion is missing. Clonal size and the V and J genes are those of that table, whereas D and trimming came from the DNA. The data contain 160,000 or so clones, about 86% of them singletons. This sample is drawn from a study of cytomegalovirus exposure and HLA in healthy donors. Study-level information: HLA-typed donors contributed 80 million to 85 million unique TCRs, which were held in an early data release. There were fewer than 500 genotyped donors. Of these, roughly 84% fell in the genetic ancestry cluster associated with self-reported Caucasian donors.

Germline-derived CDR1 and CDR2 are SGDLS and YYNGEE. Trimming removed 3 bases from V and 6 bases from J; junction bases left unmatched: 5. The CDR3 is made up of 15 amino acids. Study outcomes and limitations: Donors belonging to an Asian-associated ancestry cluster reportedly showed fewer N-insertions in productive TCRs than the approximately 690-donor mean, according to what a later analysis found.

This receptor was taken from a young woman in good health and CMV-seronegative. The specimen was PBMCs. The rearrangement uses TRBV9 and TRBJ2-1; 11 bases are a match to TRBD2. CDR3 in amino acids: CASSALAGGPNEQFF. In nucleotides, the CDR3 is TGTGCCAGCAGCGCTCTAGCGGGAGGCCCCAATGAGCAGTTCTTC.